This T cell receptor (beta chain) comes out of a study of T cells in Graves' hyperthyroidism and ophthalmopathy. Study observations and caveats: A model using 13 V-J features told ophthalmopathy apart from stable hyperthyroidism.

The investigators amplified TCR beta CDR3 regions from RNA transcripts. HTBI primers drove first-round RT-PCR of the TCR CDR3. One entry per CDR3 protein, called by TCRdb with MiXCR from the multiplex PCR reads. The data contain roughly 500,000 distinct CDR3 sequences, roughly 46% of them singletons. This clonotype was counted once. Its cognate antigen is unknown. CDR1 and CDR2 from the germline V gene are SGHRS and YFSETQ. V lost 0 bases, J lost 1 base, and 10 bases lay in between. The CDR3 consists of 15 residues. Material for sequencing was peripheral blood or thyroid tissue (not recorded which). The sequence came from an adult woman with Graves' disease, either hyperthyroidism or ophthalmopathy (not recorded which). V usage is TRBV5-1 and J usage is TRBJ1-2; the D gene is possibly TRBD1 (5 bases). The CDR3 region has the DNA TGCGCCAGCAGCTTGGCTGACAGTCGTAACTATGGCTACACCTTC. Protein: CASSLADSRNYGYTF.